These 6 T cell receptor beta chains were sequenced from one sample in a study of T cell responses to AZD1222 COVID-19 vaccine. The protocol was immunoSEQ multiplex PCR, while the TCRdb copy is restricted to in-frame clones and leaves out a portion. This table has 43,000 or so clones, 80% to 95% appearing once. The sample in question was peripheral blood, obtained 28 days after the second AZD1222 dose. The receptors originated from an adult who received the AZD1222 COVID-19 vaccine.

The chain links TRBV5-1 to TRBJ1-1; D not certain. Germline V gives CDR1 SGHRS, CDR2 YFSETQ. The CDR3 runs to 13 residues. Trimming took 4 bases from V and 2 from J, leaving 9 bases between them. CDR3 residues: CASSRELNTEAFF. The CDR3 coding sequence is TGCGCCAGCAGCCGGGAATTAAACACTGAAGCTTTCTTT.

The table lists this clone with a count of one. The V and J genes are TRBV10-3 and TRBJ1-1; D unresolved. V lost 7 bases, J lost 1 base, and 10 bases lay in between. This CDR3 is built from 13 residues. CDR1 and CDR2 from the germline V gene are ENHRY and SYGVKD. CDR3 sequence reads: CAIKPSANTEAFF. Written as DNA, the CDR3 is TGTGCCATCAAGCCCAGCGCGAACACTGAAGCTTTCTTT.

The chain uses TRBV5-1 and TRBJ1-2; D is unresolved. Germline CDR1 and CDR2: SGHRS and YFSETQ. Trimming removed 0 bases from V and 8 bases from J, with 17 bases in between. The CDR3 covers 15 residues. CDR3 loop: CASSLGRTGWVGYTF. CDR3 DNA sequence: TGCGCCAGCAGCTTGGGGAGAACGGGGTGGGTCGGCTACACCTTC.

The rearrangement joins TRBV5-4 to TRBJ1-2; D not certain. The CDR3 sequence is 13 residues long. Trimming left V 2 bases short and J 8 bases short, with 13 bases between. CDR1 is SGHNT, CDR2 YYREEE, per germline (reference sequence). The CDR3 bases are TGTGCCAGCAGCTTAACCACGGTCGCAGGCTACACCTTC. Translation: CASSLTTVAGYTF. Drawing the rest from reference TRBV5-4 and TRBJ1-2, the complete variable domain is ETGVTQSPTHLIKTRGQQVTLRCSSQSGHNTVSWYQQALGQGPQFIFQYYREEENGRGNFPPRFSGLQFPNYSSELNVNALELDDSALYLCASSLTTVAGYTFGSGTRLTVV.

In its sample, this clone was seen a few times. The chain couples TRBV10-2 to TRBJ1-4; unclear D gene. The germline gives CDR1 WSHSY, CDR2 SAAADI. CDR3 length equals 15 residues. V was pared by 5 bases and J by 7 bases, with 17 bases between. The CDR3 nucleotides read TGCGCCAGCAGTTCAACAGCTCTCGGGAGTGAAAAACTGTTTTTT. Protein product: CASSSTALGSEKLFF.

The chain combines TRBV6-5 with TRBJ2-7; D perhaps matches TRBD2 (5 bases). Germline V gene lookup returns CDR1 MNHEY and CDR2 SVGAGI. Trimming left V 1 base short and J 2 bases short, with 12 bases between. CDR3 length equals 15 residues. The CDR3 here is CASSYLTGFPYEQYF. Here the CDR3 DNA reads TGTGCCAGCAGTTACTTAACGGGGTTTCCCTACGAGCAGTACTTC.